The 30 T cell receptor beta chains below all came from one sample that was sequenced in a study of metastatic and nonmetastatic thyroid tumors. Through MiXCR, TCRdb re-clonotyped the PCR reads. Of about 24,000 clones in the sample, under 25% were seen once. Thyroid surgery took place with no prior treatment in any patient. The sequenced sample was blood. The receptors were gathered from a male donor with papillary thyroid cancer or a benign thyroid nodule (not recorded which). Some clones in this sample may be carry-over from other donors' samples.

At least ten counts were recorded for this clone. V usage is TRBV4-3 and J usage is TRBJ2-5; the D gene could be TRBD1 or TRBD2 (5 bases each). The CDR3 spans 16 residues. Trimming removed 6 bases from V and 7 bases from J, with 24 bases in between. From germline, CDR1 is LGHNA and CDR2 YSLEER. CDR3 bases: TGCGCCAGCAGGGTGAACTACGGGGCCCTACTCGGGACCCAGTACTTC. Residues: CASRVNYGALLGTQYF.

This clone is medium-sized in the sample. The genes are TRBV12-5 and TRBJ2-7; no clear D gene. The CDR3 runs to 15 residues. V gave up 0 bases and J gave up 1 base, with 10 bases separating them. Germline CDR1 is LGHNT and CDR2 is FRNRAP. The CDR3 is CASGLVLRPSYEQYF. The CDR3 DNA reads as TGTGCTAGTGGTTTGGTACTTCGGCCATCCTACGAGCAGTACTTC.

Comment on this clone: The junction departs from the called germline gene at one end, perhaps through a read error. The sample carries other DNA sequences with the same CDR3. This chain uses TRBV20-1 with TRBJ1-1; the match to TRBD1 covers 9 bases. The CDR3 has 17 amino acids. In germline, CDR1 is DFQATT, CDR2 SNEGSKA (reference sequence). The CDR3 region has the DNA TGCAGCGCTAGAGAATATCTACGGGGACAGGGGAACACTGAAGCTTTCTTT. It codes for CSAREYLRGQGNTEAFF.

This clone was detected ten times or more. The chain carries TRBV20-1 and TRBJ2-3, with D perhaps matching TRBD2 (6 bases). V shed 3 bases and J shed 2 bases, with 9 bases lying between them. The V gene's germline CDR1 is DFQATT and CDR2 SNEGSKA (reference sequence). The CDR3 is 13 residues long. CDR3 amino acids: CSASGGLTDTQYF. Here the CDR3 DNA reads TGCAGTGCTAGCGGGGGACTCACAGATACGCAGTATTTT.

The chain carries TRBV28 and TRBJ1-5; no firm D call. The CDR3 extends over 14 amino acids. Germline V lookup: CDR1 MDHEN, CDR2 SYDVKM. The V end was cut by 6 bases, the J end by 7 bases, with 16 bases between. This CDR3 reads CASSLPVGRQPQHF. CDR3 sequence (DNA): TGTGCCAGCAGCCTCCCCGTTGGTAGACAGCCCCAGCATTTT.

The CDR3 nucleotides are TGCAGTGCTAATGGCGACTCCTACGAGCAGTACTTC. It codes for CSANGDSYEQYF. The chain joins TRBV20-1 to TRBJ2-7, with D unresolved. The V and J ends lost 4 bases and 0 bases respectively, with 7 bases between them. The CDR3 is made up of 12 amino acids. CDR1 and CDR2 from the germline V gene are DFQATT and SNEGSKA (reference sequence).

The chain joins TRBV28 to TRBJ1-1, with a possible D match to TRBD1 (5 bases). Trimming removed 6 bases from V and 0 bases from J, with 11 bases in between. Germline V gene sequence: CDR1 MDHEN, CDR2 SYDVKM. This CDR3 comprises 14 residues. The CDR3 bases are TGTGCCAGCAGCGAGGGGTACCTGAACACTGAAGCTTTCTTT. The encoded protein is CASSEGYLNTEAFF.

This clone was counted at least ten times. V and J are TRBV6-2 or TRBV6-3 and TRBJ2-5, with 10 bases aligning to TRBD2. CDR3 length equals 18 residues. Germline CDR1 reads MNHEY; CDR2 reads SVGEGT. Unmatched junction bases numbered 18, after V lost 6 bases and J lost 5 bases. The CDR3 spells CASRQPPSGSLGWETQYF. CDR3 sequence (DNA): TGTGCCAGCAGGCAGCCTCCTAGCGGGAGCTTGGGTTGGGAGACCCAGTACTTC.

For this clone: The sample contains more than one DNA sequence encoding this CDR3. The CDR3 here is CSAATGQEVYEQYF. Here the CDR3 DNA reads TGCAGTGCTGCGACCGGACAGGAGGTCTACGAGCAGTACTTC. The genes are TRBV20-1 and TRBJ2-7; TRBD1 agrees at 7 bases. With 5 bases clipped from V and 3 bases from J, the junction kept 10 bases outside the gene matches. Germline assignment: CDR1 DFQATT and CDR2 SNEGSKA (reference sequence). The CDR3 has 14 amino acids.

This clone was detected only a few times. This sequence joins TRBV19 and TRBJ2-7; tentative D call: TRBD2 (6 bases). CDR1 and CDR2 (germline): LNHDA, SQIVND (reference sequence). This CDR3 contains 12 residues. DNA for the CDR3: TGTGTCATTCGGGACTGGAATTACGAGCAGTACTTC. Protein product: CVIRDWNYEQYF.

The chain combines TRBV10-2 with TRBJ2-1; 7 bases agree with TRBD1. V gave up 4 bases and J gave up 5 bases; unmatched junction bases: 17. The germline gives CDR1 WSHSY, CDR2 SAAADI. This CDR3 is 18 amino acids long. The CDR3 region has the DNA TGCGCCAGCAGTGGCCCCGACCAGGCCTCAACAGGGGACAATGAGCAGTTCTTC. This encodes CASSGPDQASTGDNEQFF.

This clone was seen many times. The chain joins TRBV28 to TRBJ2-7, with 7 nucleotides matching TRBD1. Germline V CDR1 and CDR2: MDHEN, SYDVKM. V was pared by 11 bases and J by 0 bases, with 10 bases of the junction left unmatched. The CDR3 runs 14 residues. CDR3 amino acids: CAVHGDRLSYEQYF. The CDR3 region has the DNA TGTGCCGTACACGGGGACAGACTCTCCTACGAGCAGTACTTC.

This clone was picked up many times. V gene TRBV29-1 combines with J gene TRBJ1-4; D possibly corresponds to TRBD1 (5 bases). V lost 4 bases to trimming and J lost 8 bases, with 17 bases between them. The germline CDR1 and CDR2 sequences are SQVTM and ANQGSEA. There are 14 residues in the CDR3. CDR3 sequence: CSVGGSGMGEKLFF. For the CDR3, the DNA is TGCAGCGTTGGGGGCTCAGGGATGGGAGAAAAACTGTTTTTT.

Only a few counts were recorded for this clone. V is TRBV28 and J is TRBJ2-2, with 12 bases fitting TRBD2. The CDR3 runs 19 residues. V lost 7 bases, J lost 2 bases, and 14 bases stayed unmatched. Per germline, CDR1 MDHEN and CDR2 SYDVKM. The CDR3 sequence: CASIQPRLAGASNTGELFF. In DNA form, the CDR3 reads TGTGCCAGCATCCAACCGCGACTAGCGGGAGCCTCAAACACCGGGGAGCTGTTTTTT.

V is TRBV2 and J is TRBJ2-1; no clear D. The CDR3 runs 11 residues. CDR1 SNHLY and CDR2 FYNNEI come from the germline V gene. V was shortened by 6 bases and J by 8 bases, with 8 bases between the two germline ends. The CDR3 bases are TGTGCCAGCAGCCAAGCGTATGAGCAGTTCTTC. The encoded protein is CASSQAYEQFF.

This clone was seen many times. Germline is not matched at one junction end, which may reflect a read error. The chain recombines TRBV7-9 with TRBJ2-1; D is unclear. This CDR3 is 14 amino acids long. Germline V gene data show CDR1 as SEHNR and CDR2 as FQNEAQ (reference sequence). The CDR3 loop reads CASSQLRGSGFAHF. CDR3 DNA: TGTGCCAGCAGCCAACTCCGTGGGTCGGGCTTCGCGCACTTC.

This clone was counted ten times or more. The chain uses TRBV19 and TRBJ2-7; no clear D gene. V was cut by 5 bases and J by 3 bases, with 26 bases left in between. This CDR3 is built from 18 residues. CDR1 and CDR2 from the germline V gene are LNHDA and SQIVND (reference sequence). CDR3: CASSGPGAPATIYYEQYF. The CDR3 DNA reads TGTGCCAGTAGTGGCCCAGGCGCTCCGGCGACAATATACTACGAGCAGTACTTC. The full variable domain, with the rest looked up from reference TRBV19 and TRBJ2-7, is DGGITQSPKYLFRKEGQNVTLSCEQNLNHDAMYWYRQDPGQGLRLIYYSQIVNDFQKGDIAEGYSVSREKKESFPLTVTSAQKNPTAFYLCASSGPGAPATIYYEQYFGPGTRLTVT.

In this sample, this clone turned up a few times. J is TRBJ1-6 and V is TRBV28, with D maybe TRBD1 (6 bases). The CDR3 is 15 amino acids. The V end was cut by 3 bases, the J end by 9 bases, with 15 bases between. Germline-derived CDR1 and CDR2 are MDHEN and SYDVKM. CDR3: CASSFGGGRISPLHF. Written as DNA, the CDR3 is TGTGCCAGCAGTTTTGGCGGGGGGCGGATTTCACCCCTCCACTTT.

The gene calls are TRBV10-3 and TRBJ2-7; 8 bases line up with TRBD2. Trimming removed 5 bases from V and 5 bases from J; junction bases left unmatched: 11. This CDR3 spans 15 amino acids. In germline, CDR1 is ENHRY, CDR2 SYGVKD. The CDR3 loop is CAISRTSWSGNEQYF. CDR3 coding DNA: TGTGCCATCAGTCGGACTAGCTGGAGTGGGAACGAGCAGTACTTC.

This clone was detected only a few times. The chain employs TRBV25-1 and TRBJ2-7; no clear D gene. The CDR3 length is 11 residues. Per germline, CDR1 MGHDK and CDR2 SYGVNS. The V gene lost 3 bases and the J gene lost 0 bases, with 0 bases spanning the gap. Written as DNA, the CDR3 is TGTGCCAGCAGTGACTCCTACGAGCAGTACTTC. Residues: CASSDSYEQYF.

This clone was counted at least ten times. The V gene is TRBV9, the J gene TRBJ1-1; D remains ambiguous. This CDR3 is built from 13 residues. CDR1 is SGDLS and CDR2 is YYNGEE in the germline V gene. V gave up 4 bases and J gave up 4 bases, with 11 bases separating them. The CDR3 DNA reads as TGTGCCAGCAGCCGAGGGTTGAGCACTGAAGCTTTCTTT. Translated: CASSRGLSTEAFF.

This clone was seen many times. The same CDR3 can be traced to other DNA sequences in this sample. The chain employs TRBV5-4 and TRBJ2-3, with 8 bases identical to TRBD2. The CDR3 is 15 amino acids. V was pared by 4 bases and J by 2 bases, with 6 bases of the junction left unmatched. Germline V gene lookup returns CDR1 SGHNT and CDR2 YYREEE (reference sequence). For the CDR3, the DNA is TGTGCCAGCAGCCGTCAGACTAGCGCCACAGATACGCAGTATTTT. It codes for CASSRQTSATDTQYF.

This clone occurred many times. The V and J genes are TRBV4-1 and TRBJ2-4; tentative D call: TRBD1 (6 bases). The germline gives CDR1 MGHRA, CDR2 YSYEKL. The CDR3 spans 15 residues. The V gene lost 1 base and the J gene lost 4 bases, with 11 bases spanning the gap. The CDR3 DNA follows: TGCGCCAGCAGCCAAGTCAGGGGCGTTAAAAACATTCAGTACTTC. This codes for CASSQVRGVKNIQYF.

This clone was seen repeatedly, ten times or more. CDR3 loop: CASSSGVAYAEAFF. CDR3 in DNA: TGTGCCAGCAGTTCAGGAGTGGCATACGCTGAAGCTTTCTTT. The chain has TRBV12-3 or TRBV12-4 and TRBJ1-1; D unclear. This CDR3 comprises 14 residues. V gave up 4 bases and J gave up 6 bases, with 15 bases separating them.

This clone was detected a few times. The chain joins TRBV28 to TRBJ2-7; 14 positions match TRBD2. The CDR3 has 13 residues. Germline CDR1 is MDHEN and CDR2 is SYDVKM. V dropped 5 bases and J dropped 12; count of bases not matched to a gene: 6. CDR3 region: CASSRLAGGRVYF. CDR3 nucleotide sequence: TGTGCCAGCAGTAGACTAGCGGGAGGGCGCGTGTACTTC. Full variable domain (remainder filled in from reference TRBV28 and TRBJ2-7): DVKVTQSSRYLVKRTGEKVFLECVQDMDHENMFWYRQDPGLGLRLIYFSYDVKMKEKGDIPEGYSVSREKKERFSLILESASTNQTSMYLCASSRLAGGRVYFGPGTRLTVT.

The chain employs TRBV20-1 and TRBJ2-3; 14 nucleotides agree with TRBD2. The CDR3 is made up of 15 amino acids. V was clipped by 5 bases and J by 4 bases; unmatched bases: 5. Germline lookup yields CDR1 DFQATT and CDR2 SNEGSKA (reference sequence). The CDR3 DNA sequence: TGCAGTGCTTTGGGACTAGCGGGAGTGTCAGATACGCAGTATTTT. It codes for CSALGLAGVSDTQYF.

The genes are TRBV10-3 and TRBJ2-7; D perhaps matches TRBD2 (5 bases). CDR3 length: 16 residues. The germline V gene has CDR1 ENHRY and CDR2 SYGVKD. The V end was cut by 3 bases, the J end by 9 bases, with 24 bases between. The CDR3 DNA reads TGTGCCATCAGTGATGCGAAAGGCCCTGCGTCAAGCGGGCAGTACTTC. Its protein is CAISDAKGPASSGQYF.

Many counts were recorded for this clone. This chain uses TRBV30 with TRBJ2-3; D possibly corresponds to TRBD2 (5 bases). The CDR3 runs 13 residues. The germline CDR1 and CDR2 sequences are GTSNPN and SVGIG (reference sequence). V dropped 0 bases and J dropped 6 bases, with 10 bases sitting between them. The CDR3, as DNA: TGTGCCTGGAGTGTTTCCCGAGGGGATACGCAGTATTTT. Encoded protein: CAWSVSRGDTQYF. Full variable domain (rest looked up from reference TRBV30 and TRBJ2-3): SQTIHQWPATLVQPVGSPLSLECTVEGTSNPNLYWYRQAAGRGLQLLFYSVGIGQISSEVPQNLSASRPQDRQFILSSKKLLLSDSGFYLCAWSVSRGDTQYFGPGTRLTVL.

With regard to this clone: A junction end diverges from the germline sequence, so it may reflect a read error. The V gene is TRBV11-2, the J gene TRBJ2-1; 11 nucleotides agree with TRBD1. Germline values: CDR1 SGHAT, CDR2 FQNNGV. This CDR3 is built from 15 residues. The CDR3 spells CASSYWTGGYNEQFF. The CDR3 bases are TGTGCCAGCAGCTACTGGACAGGGGGCTACAACGAGCAGTTCTTC.

The V gene is TRBV7-9, the J gene TRBJ1-2, with D perhaps matching TRBD1 (6 bases). V dropped 2 bases and J dropped 5 bases, with 9 bases sitting between them. The CDR3 consists of 13 residues. The V gene's germline CDR1 is SEHNR and CDR2 FQNEAQ (reference sequence). The CDR3 coding sequence is TGTGCCAGCAGCTTAACAGGGATGTATGGCTACACCTTC. It translates to CASSLTGMYGYTF.